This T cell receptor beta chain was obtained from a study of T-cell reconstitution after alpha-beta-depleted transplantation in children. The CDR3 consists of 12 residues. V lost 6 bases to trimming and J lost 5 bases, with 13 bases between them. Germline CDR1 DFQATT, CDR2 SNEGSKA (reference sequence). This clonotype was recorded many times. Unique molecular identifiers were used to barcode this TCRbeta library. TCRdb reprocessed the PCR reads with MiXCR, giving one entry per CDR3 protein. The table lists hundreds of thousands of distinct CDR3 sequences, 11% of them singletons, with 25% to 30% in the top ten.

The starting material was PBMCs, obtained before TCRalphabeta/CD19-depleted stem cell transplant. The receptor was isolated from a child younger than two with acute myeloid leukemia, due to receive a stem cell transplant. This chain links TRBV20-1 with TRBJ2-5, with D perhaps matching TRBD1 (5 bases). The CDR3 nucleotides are TGCAGTGCCAGGCAGGGTCAGGAGACCCAGTACTTC. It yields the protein CSARQGQETQYF.